This T cell receptor (beta chain) was recovered during a study of blood T cell repertoires in COVID-19. The CDR3 runs 15 residues. Germline V CDR1 and CDR2: SGHRS, YFSETQ. With 1 base removed from V and 3 bases from J, the gap between germline ends came to 11 bases. Some clones are missing from TCRdb's copy, which holds only in-frame ones; the method was immunoSEQ multiplex PCR. This sample has fewer than 250,000 clones; just under 85% occur once, and the top ten carry about 4%. This sequence originates from a man aged 45-65 years with acute or convalescent COVID-19. This rearrangement joins TRBV5-1 to TRBJ2-1, with D possibly matching TRBD2 (6 bases). The sample consisted of peripheral blood. In DNA form, the CDR3 reads TGCGCCAGCAGCTTGAGCGGAGGGGACTACAATGAGCAGTTCTTC. Encoded protein: CASSLSGGDYNEQFF.